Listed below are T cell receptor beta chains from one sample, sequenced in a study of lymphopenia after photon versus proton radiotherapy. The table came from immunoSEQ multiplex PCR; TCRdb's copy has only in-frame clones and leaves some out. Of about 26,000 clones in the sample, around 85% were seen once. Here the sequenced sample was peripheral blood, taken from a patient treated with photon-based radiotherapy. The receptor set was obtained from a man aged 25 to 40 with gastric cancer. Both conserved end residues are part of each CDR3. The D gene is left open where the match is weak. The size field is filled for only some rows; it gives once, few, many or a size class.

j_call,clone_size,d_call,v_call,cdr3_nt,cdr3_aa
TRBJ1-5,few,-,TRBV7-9,TGTGCCAGCAGCTTGGTGGGGAGCAATCAGCCCCAGCATTTT,CASSLVGSNQPQHF
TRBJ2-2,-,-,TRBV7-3,TGTGCCAGCAGCTTTGAGGGGGAGCTGTTTTTT,CASSFEGELFF
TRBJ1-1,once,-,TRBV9,TGTGCCAGCAGCAAGGGGAGTAGCAACACTGAAGCTTTCTTT,CASSKGSSNTEAFF
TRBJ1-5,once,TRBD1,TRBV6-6,TGTGCCAGCAGTGGACAGGTTTTCAGCAATCAGCCCCAGCATTTT,CASSGQVFSNQPQHF
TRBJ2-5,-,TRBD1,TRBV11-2,TGTGCCAGCAGCTGGGGACAGAGTAACTTCCAAGAGACCCAGTACTTC,CASSWGQSNFQETQYF
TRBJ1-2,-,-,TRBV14,TGTGCCAGCAGCCCGGGTGGTAGCTATGGCTACACCTTC,CASSPGGSYGYTF
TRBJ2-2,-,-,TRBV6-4,TGTGCCAGCAGATGGACAGCGAACACCGGGGAGCTGTTTTTT,CASRWTANTGELFF
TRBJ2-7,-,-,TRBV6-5,TGTGCCAGCAGTTACTCGATGGGGGATTCCTACGAGCAGTACTTC,CASSYSMGDSYEQYF
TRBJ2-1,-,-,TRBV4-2,TGTGCCAGCAGCCAACCCGTCCTAGGGCGGGAGCAGTTCTTC,CASSQPVLGREQFF
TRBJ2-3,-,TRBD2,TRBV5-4,TGTGCCAGCAGCTCGGATCGACTAGCGGGGGTCACAGATACGCAGTATTTT,CASSSDRLAGVTDTQYF
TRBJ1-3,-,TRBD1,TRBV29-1,TGCAGCGTTGAGGGGACAGGGGAAGGAAACACCATATATTTT,CSVEGTGEGNTIYF
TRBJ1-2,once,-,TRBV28,TGTGCCAGCACCACTTCTGGGGAAGTACGCTATGGCTACACCTTC,CASTTSGEVRYGYTF
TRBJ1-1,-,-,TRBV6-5,TGTGCCAGCACACCAGGGGAGAGTACTGAAGCTTTCTTT,CASTPGESTEAFF
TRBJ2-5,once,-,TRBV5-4,TGTGCCAGCAGCTTGGATGTGGCGGAAGAGACCCAGTACTTC,CASSLDVAEETQYF
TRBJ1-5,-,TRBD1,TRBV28,TGTGCCGGGAGTACGACAGGGAGCCTTCAGCCCCAGCATTTT,CAGSTTGSLQPQHF
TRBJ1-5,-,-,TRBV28,TGTGCCAGCAGTTTAAGATCTTCCATTAGTTCCCAGCATTTT,CASSLRSSISSQHF
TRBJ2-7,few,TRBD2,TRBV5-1,TGCGCCAGCAGCTTGGGACTAGCGGGACGCGAGCAGTACTTC,CASSLGLAGREQYF
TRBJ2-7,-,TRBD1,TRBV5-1,TGCGCCAGCAGCTTGGGGGACAGGGAGCACGAGCAGTACTTC,CASSLGDREHEQYF
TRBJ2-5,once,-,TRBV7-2,TGTGCCAGCAGAACCGGATATATACCGCAAGAGACCCAGTACTTC,CASRTGYIPQETQYF
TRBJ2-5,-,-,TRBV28,TGTGCCAGCAGGATACAGGGTGGAGAGACCCAGTACTTC,CASRIQGGETQYF